This TCR beta chain was identified in a study of T cell repertoires in cytomegalovirus infection. Study information: CMV infection and matching HLA type were both indicated by public TCR beta signatures. Whole-study findings and limits: HLA-C-restricted CMV-specific TCR beta clonotypes were dominant in the ex vivo response.

This clonotype was seen many times. As yet, its antigen is unknown. The V end lost 5 bases, the J end lost 0 bases, and 13 bases lay between the germline ends. The CDR3 is made up of 16 amino acids. CDR1 is SGHTA and CDR2 is FQGNSA in the germline V gene. A single record per CDR3 protein comes from TCRdb applying MiXCR to the reads. The sample holds about 830,000 distinct CDR3 sequences, 32% seen once. The sequence derives from a human donor in good health (CMV status not recorded). Some clones in this sample may be carry-over from other donors' samples. The chain couples TRBV7-2 to TRBJ2-2, with a weak D call TRBD1 (5 bases). The sample was cultured CD8+ T cells from PBMCs, taken from culture after CMV antigen stimulation. The CDR3 DNA follows: TGTGCCAGCAGCCCCCTAACAGGAACGAACACCGGGGAGCTGTTTTTT. Residues: CASSPLTGTNTGELFF.